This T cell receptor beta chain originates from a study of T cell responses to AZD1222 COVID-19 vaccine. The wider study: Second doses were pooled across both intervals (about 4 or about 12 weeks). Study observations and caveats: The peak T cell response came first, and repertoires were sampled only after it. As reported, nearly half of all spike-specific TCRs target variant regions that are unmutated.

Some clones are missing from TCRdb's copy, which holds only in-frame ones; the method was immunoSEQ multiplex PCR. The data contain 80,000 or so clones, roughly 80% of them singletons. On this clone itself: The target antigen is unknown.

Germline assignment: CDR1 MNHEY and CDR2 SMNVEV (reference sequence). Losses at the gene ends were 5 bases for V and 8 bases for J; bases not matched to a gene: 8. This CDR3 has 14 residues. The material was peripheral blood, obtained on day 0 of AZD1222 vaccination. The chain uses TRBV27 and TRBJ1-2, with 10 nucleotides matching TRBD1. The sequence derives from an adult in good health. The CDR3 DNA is TGTGCCAGCAGTCCGTCCGGGACAGGGGTAGGCTACACCTTC. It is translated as CASSPSGTGVGYTF.